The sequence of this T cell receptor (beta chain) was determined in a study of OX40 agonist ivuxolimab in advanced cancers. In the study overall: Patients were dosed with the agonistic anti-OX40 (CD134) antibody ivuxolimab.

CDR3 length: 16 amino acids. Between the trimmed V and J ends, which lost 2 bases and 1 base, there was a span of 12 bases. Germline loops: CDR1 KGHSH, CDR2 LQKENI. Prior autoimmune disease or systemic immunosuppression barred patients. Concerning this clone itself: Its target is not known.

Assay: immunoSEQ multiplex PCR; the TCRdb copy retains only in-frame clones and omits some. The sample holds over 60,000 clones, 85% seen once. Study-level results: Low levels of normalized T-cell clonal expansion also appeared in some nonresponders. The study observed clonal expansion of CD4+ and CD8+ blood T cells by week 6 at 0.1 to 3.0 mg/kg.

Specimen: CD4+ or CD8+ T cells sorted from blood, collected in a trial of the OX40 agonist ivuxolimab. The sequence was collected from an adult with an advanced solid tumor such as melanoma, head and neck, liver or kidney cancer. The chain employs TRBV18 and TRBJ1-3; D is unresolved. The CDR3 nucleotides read TGTGCCAGCTCACCAGCGGTCAGCACTTCTGGAAACACCATATATTTT. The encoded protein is CASSPAVSTSGNTIYF.